The present T cell receptor (beta chain) was sequenced within a study of OX40 agonist ivuxolimab in advanced cancers. The CDR3 covers 16 residues. Germline CDR1 and CDR2: LNHDA and SQIVND (reference sequence). After removal of 5 bases from V and 2 bases from J, the junction contained 10 bases not matched to a gene. The repertoire was sequenced with immunoSEQ multiplex PCR; TCRdb's copy has only in-frame clones and lacks some. There are tens of thousands of clones in the sample; about 81% occur only once, and approximately 1.6% lies in the top ten. The chain combines TRBV19 with TRBJ2-5, with 8 bases that match TRBD2. The receptor's source is an adult with an advanced solid tumor such as melanoma, head and neck, liver or kidney cancer. The sequences come from CD4+ or CD8+ T cells sorted from blood, collected in a trial of the OX40 agonist ivuxolimab. In DNA form, the CDR3 reads TGTGCCAGTAGTGGTTTCCGAGCGGGGGATCAAGAGACCCAGTACTTC. It is translated as CASSGFRAGDQETQYF.